This T cell receptor (beta chain) was found in a study of T-cell memory formation after mild COVID-19. The wider study: TCR clusters were largely donor specific.

Germline assignment: CDR1 SNHLY and CDR2 FYNNEI. Trimming stripped 6 bases from V and 2 bases from J, with 12 bases between. The CDR3 loop spans 14 amino acids. Study-level results: Clones contracting across day 15 to 85 had a balanced CD4/CD8 profile; later expanding clones leaned CD4+. For contracting clones, CD4+ ones sat mainly in CM and EM, CD8+ in EMRA.

A note on this clonotype: Its antigen is unidentified.

5'RACE with constant-segment primers built TCRalpha and TCRbeta cDNA libraries with UMIs. One entry per CDR3 protein results from TCRdb running MiXCR on the 5' RACE reads. The sample shows 150,000 to 200,000 distinct CDR3 sequences, around a sixth of them seen only once. The chain recombines TRBV2 with TRBJ2-3; D not resolved. This clonotype was sampled from a man aged 18 to 30 who had mild COVID-19 (a few samples of this study predate the infection). Cell type and time point are not known. The sequenced sample was PBMCs or a T cell subset sorted from them (not recorded which). CDR3 DNA: TGTGCCAGCAGGAGATCCGCAACCACAGATACGCAGTATTTT. It codes for CASRRSATTDTQYF.